In its sample, the clone carrying this T cell receptor (beta chain) was seen many times. Its specificity is unknown. This specimen comes from a study of neurological immune-mediated disorders. Overall study results and limits: Falling below healthy controls, multiple sclerosis showed the least TCR clonal expansion, while HTLV-1-associated myelopathy showed the most.

In TCRdb, the 5' RACE reads were re-called with MiXCR into one record per CDR3 protein. The repertoire consists of 30,000 to 45,000 distinct CDR3 sequences, with about 9.9% occurring once and the leading ten covering approximately 4.1%. From germline, CDR1 is MNHEY and CDR2 SVGAGI. The CDR3 covers 17 residues. The junction had 11 bases not matched to a gene; V was cut back by 2 bases and J by 7 bases. The receptor comes from a woman in her 30s with HTLV-1-associated myelopathy (HAM/TSP). This chain links TRBV6-5 with TRBJ2-2; TRBD1 aligns across 9 bases. Material for sequencing was CD4+ T cells from blood. The chain's CDR3 is CASSYLPTGGLSGELFF. CDR3 sequence (DNA): TGTGCCAGCAGTTACCTCCCGACAGGGGGGCTGAGCGGGGAGCTGTTTTTT.